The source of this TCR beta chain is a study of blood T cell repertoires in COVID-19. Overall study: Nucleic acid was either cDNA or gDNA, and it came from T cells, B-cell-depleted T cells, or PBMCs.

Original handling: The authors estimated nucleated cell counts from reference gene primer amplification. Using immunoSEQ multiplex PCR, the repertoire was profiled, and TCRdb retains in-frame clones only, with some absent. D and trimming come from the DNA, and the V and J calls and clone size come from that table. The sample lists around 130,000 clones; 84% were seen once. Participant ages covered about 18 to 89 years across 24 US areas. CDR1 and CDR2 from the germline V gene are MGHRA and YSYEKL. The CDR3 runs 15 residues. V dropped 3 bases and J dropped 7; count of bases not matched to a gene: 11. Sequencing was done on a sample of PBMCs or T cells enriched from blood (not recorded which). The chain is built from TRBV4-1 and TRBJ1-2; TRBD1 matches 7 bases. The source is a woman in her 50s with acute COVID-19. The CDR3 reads CASSQKTGVSGGYTF. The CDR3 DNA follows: TGCGCCAGCAGCCAGAAAACAGGGGTGTCAGGTGGCTACACCTTC.